This TCR beta chain was obtained from a study of CD8 T cells in ankylosing spondylitis. The study, taken as a whole, reports: Apparently characteristic of ankylosing spondylitis blood was a TCR beta motif (about 8 highly homologous variants).

This clonotype was observed at least ten times. What it binds is not known. In making TCR beta libraries, quantitative 5'-RACE with molecular barcodes was used. TCRdb reprocessed the 5' RACE reads with MiXCR, giving one entry per CDR3 protein. The sample carries about 220,000 distinct CDR3 sequences, roughly 6.6% recorded once. The J segment lost 6 bases and the V segment lost 5 bases, leaving 14 bases of the junction unmatched. The germline V gene has CDR1 MNHEY and CDR2 SMNVEV (reference sequence). The CDR3 totals 17 residues. This chain links TRBV27 with TRBJ2-7; TRBD2 matches at 12 bases. Sequenced sample: blood, either unsorted or a sorted T cell fraction (not recorded which). The sequence was collected from a male donor with ankylosing spondylitis. CDR3 in amino acids: CASSPRARTSGNSEQYF. The CDR3 DNA follows: TGTGCCAGCAGTCCCCGGGCTCGGACTAGCGGGAACAGCGAGCAGTACTTC.